This entry describes one T cell receptor (beta chain). Its antigen is currently unknown. During its preparation, the TCRbeta library received unique molecular identifiers. A single record per CDR3 protein comes from TCRdb applying MiXCR to the PCR reads. The sample lists 550,000 to 600,000 distinct CDR3 sequences; 23% were seen once. The CDR3 loop spans 13 amino acids. CDR1 is KGHDR, CDR2 SFDVKD, per germline. Trimming removed 8 bases at V and 1 base at J, with 7 bases between. This entry comes from a study of T-cell reconstitution after alpha-beta-depleted transplantation in children. The study's findings and limits: T-cell counts and diversity at one year post-transplant came mainly from newly produced T cells.

The J gene is TRBJ2-2, the V gene TRBV24-1, with D hard to call. This clonotype was sampled from a boy younger than two who had a stem cell transplant for acute myeloid leukemia, so the T cells may come from the graft donor. The sequencing used PBMCs, mostly from graft donor cells, collected 360 days after TCRalphabeta/CD19-depleted stem cell transplant. The CDR3, as DNA: TGTGCCACCACCGGGTGGAACACCGGGGAGCTGTTTTTT. It specifies CATTGWNTGELFF.